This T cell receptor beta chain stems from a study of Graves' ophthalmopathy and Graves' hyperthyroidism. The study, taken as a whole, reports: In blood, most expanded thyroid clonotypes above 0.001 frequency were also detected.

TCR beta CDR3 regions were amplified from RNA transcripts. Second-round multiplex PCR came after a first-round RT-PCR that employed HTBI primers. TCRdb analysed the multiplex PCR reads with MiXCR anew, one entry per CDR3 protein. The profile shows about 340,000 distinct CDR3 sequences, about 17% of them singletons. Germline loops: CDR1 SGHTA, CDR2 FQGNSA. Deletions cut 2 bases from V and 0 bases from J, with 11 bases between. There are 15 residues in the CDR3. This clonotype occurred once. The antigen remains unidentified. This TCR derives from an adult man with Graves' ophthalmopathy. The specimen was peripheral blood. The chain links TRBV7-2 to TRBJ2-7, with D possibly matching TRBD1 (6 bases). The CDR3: CASSLPQGYSYEQYF. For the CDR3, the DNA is TGTGCCAGCAGCTTACCCCAGGGGTACTCCTACGAGCAGTACTTC.